Listed below are T cell receptor beta chains from one sample, sequenced in a study of CD8 T cells in ankylosing spondylitis. MiXCR, run by TCRdb on the 5' RACE reads, gives a single entry per CDR3 protein. The table has 200,000 to 250,000 distinct CDR3 sequences, more than 9% seen once. Sequencing used blood, either unsorted or a sorted T cell fraction (not recorded which). The source is a male donor with ankylosing spondylitis or in good health (not recorded which). The CDR3 runs from the conserved cysteine through the conserved F or W. Fields, in order: D gene, clone size, V gene, J gene, CDR3 protein, CDR3 DNA. The D gene is left open where the match is weak. A clone size is listed for some rows: how often the clone was seen (once, few, many), or a class if it is expanded.

d_gene: TRBD1
abundance: many
v_gene: TRBV6-1
j_gene: TRBJ2-2
CDR3aa: CASSRRRQGSERELFF
CDR3nt: TGTGCCAGCAGCAGAAGGAGACAGGGCTCGGAACGGGAGCTGTTTTTT

d_gene: -
abundance: many
v_gene: TRBV12-3/TRBV12-4
j_gene: TRBJ1-1
CDR3aa: CASSRLTYYTEAFF
CDR3nt: TGTGCCAGCAGCCGCCTGACATATTACACTGAAGCTTTCTTT

d_gene: -
abundance: few
v_gene: TRBV20-1
j_gene: TRBJ1-5
CDR3aa: CSASAGWIGQPQHF
CDR3nt: TGCAGTGCTAGCGCGGGATGGATCGGTCAGCCCCAGCATTTT

d_gene: -
abundance: -
v_gene: TRBV7-9
j_gene: TRBJ1-1
CDR3aa: CASSSQGPSRNTEAFF
CDR3nt: TGTGCCAGCAGCTCCCAGGGGCCGTCTCGGAACACTGAAGCTTTCTTT

d_gene: -
abundance: many
v_gene: TRBV6-5
j_gene: TRBJ2-5
CDR3aa: CASSYGAGRQETQYF
CDR3nt: TGTGCCAGCAGTTACGGCGCGGGACGGCAAGAGACCCAGTACTTC

d_gene: -
abundance: many
v_gene: TRBV4-1
j_gene: TRBJ1-1
CDR3aa: CASSQDGGAGTEAFF
CDR3nt: TGCGCCAGCAGCCAAGACGGGGGCGCGGGCACTGAAGCTTTCTTT

d_gene: -
abundance: few
v_gene: TRBV4-1
j_gene: TRBJ2-7
CDR3aa: CASSQEGQPYEQYF
CDR3nt: TGCGCCAGCAGCCAGGAGGGACAGCCATACGAGCAGTACTTC

d_gene: -
abundance: many
v_gene: TRBV12-3/TRBV12-4
j_gene: TRBJ1-2
CDR3aa: CASSSSTDYYGYTF
CDR3nt: TGTGCCAGCAGTTCGTCTACCGATTACTATGGCTACACCTTC

d_gene: -
abundance: few
v_gene: TRBV10-3
j_gene: TRBJ2-7
CDR3aa: CAISESPTFYEQYF
CDR3nt: TGTGCCATCAGTGAGTCGCCGACTTTCTACGAGCAGTACTTC

d_gene: -
abundance: many
v_gene: TRBV11-2
j_gene: TRBJ2-7
CDR3aa: CASSSQGNYEQYF
CDR3nt: TGTGCCAGCAGCTCCCAAGGTAACTACGAGCAGTACTTC

d_gene: -
abundance: -
v_gene: TRBV9
j_gene: TRBJ2-7
CDR3aa: CASSDEGGYEQYF
CDR3nt: TGTGCCAGCAGCGACGAGGGGGGTTACGAGCAGTACTTC

d_gene: TRBD2
abundance: many
v_gene: TRBV29-1
j_gene: TRBJ2-2
CDR3aa: CSVQPGLAGAGELFF
CDR3nt: TGCAGCGTTCAACCGGGACTAGCGGGGGCCGGGGAGCTGTTTTTT

d_gene: TRBD1
abundance: few
v_gene: TRBV20-1
j_gene: TRBJ2-3
CDR3aa: CSAASSGKGQGKDTQYF
CDR3nt: TGCAGTGCCGCGTCTTCGGGGAAAGGACAGGGGAAAGATACGCAGTATTTT

d_gene: TRBD1
abundance: -
v_gene: TRBV12-3/TRBV12-4
j_gene: TRBJ1-1
CDR3aa: CASRILLTGAGAEAFF
CDR3nt: TGTGCCAGCAGAATTCTTTTGACAGGGGCGGGGGCTGAAGCTTTCTTT

d_gene: TRBD2
abundance: many
v_gene: TRBV9
j_gene: TRBJ2-3
CDR3aa: CASSVLGLAGRTDTQYF
CDR3nt: TGTGCCAGCAGCGTCCTAGGACTAGCGGGGCGCACAGATACGCAGTATTTT

d_gene: -
abundance: many
v_gene: TRBV12-3/TRBV12-4
j_gene: TRBJ2-7
CDR3aa: CASSPGEGFSSYEQYF
CDR3nt: TGTGCCAGCAGCCCGGGGGAAGGCTTTAGCTCCTACGAGCAGTACTTC

d_gene: TRBD1
abundance: many
v_gene: TRBV30
j_gene: TRBJ2-1
CDR3aa: CAWSPDRVNNEQFF
CDR3nt: TGTGCCTGGAGCCCGGACAGGGTTAACAATGAGCAGTTCTTC

d_gene: TRBD2
abundance: many
v_gene: TRBV27
j_gene: TRBJ2-3
CDR3aa: CASSFERGGTDTQYF
CDR3nt: TGTGCCAGCAGTTTTGAGCGGGGGGGCACAGATACGCAGTATTTT

d_gene: -
abundance: many
v_gene: TRBV10-3
j_gene: TRBJ2-1
CDR3aa: CAISEQLGGGTNEQFF
CDR3nt: TGTGCCATCAGTGAGCAATTGGGGGGCGGGACGAATGAGCAGTTCTTC

d_gene: -
abundance: many
v_gene: TRBV29-1
j_gene: TRBJ1-1
CDR3aa: CSVFGRSMNTEAFF
CDR3nt: TGCAGCGTTTTTGGACGGTCAATGAACACTGAAGCTTTCTTT

d_gene: -
abundance: many
v_gene: TRBV5-6
j_gene: TRBJ2-3
CDR3aa: CASSLISTDTQYF
CDR3nt: TGTGCCAGCAGCTTAATCAGCACAGATACGCAGTATTTT

d_gene: TRBD1
abundance: many
v_gene: TRBV12-3/TRBV12-4
j_gene: TRBJ1-2
CDR3aa: CASSLQGVYGYTF
CDR3nt: TGTGCCAGCAGTTTACAGGGGGTCTATGGCTACACCTTC

d_gene: -
abundance: many
v_gene: TRBV20-1
j_gene: TRBJ1-1
CDR3aa: CSAPNRDTEAFF
CDR3nt: TGCAGTGCCCCGAATAGGGACACTGAAGCTTTCTTT